This T cell receptor (beta chain) was observed in a study of blood T cell repertoires in COVID-19 (dated by TCRdb to 2018 to 2020). Context from the whole study: Collaborator samples came from the United States, Italy and Spain and covered acute and convalescent phases of COVID-19. The samples were drawn from the first 160 participants of the ongoing ImmuneRACE study and from about 1,200 subjects provided by 6 global collaborators. The prospective study material was composed of cDNA or gDNA derived from T cells, B-cell-depleted T cells, or PBMCs. Deeply sampled blood TCRbeta repertoires from subjects exposed to, actively infected with, or recovered from COVID-19 were included in the dataset. HLA class I and class II types, where available, came from metadata supplied by the sample provider rather than from assay-based typing. Nearly every sample came with metadata listing a de-identified subject ID, COVID-19 status, age in years and sex. The repertoires were released in a freely available public database intended as a resource for research on the immune response to SARS-CoV-2.

V is clipped by 4 bases and J by 0 bases, and the sequence between their germline boundaries is 16 bases long. The CDR3 has 17 amino acids, counting the end cysteine and phenylalanine. CDR3 DNA is the only sequence kept; it has 51 bases, read in frame from the first base. As encoded in the germline V gene (reference sequence), CDR1 is MNHEY while CDR2 is SMNVEV. Each collaborating institution followed its own protocols to collect whole blood in K2EDTA tubes. Collaborator samples were shipped for TCRbeta analysis as frozen whole blood, isolated PBMCs, or DNA extracted from either sample type. This clone has just one count. Its antigen is not yet known. No base quality values were provided; no much bigger clone lies one nucleotide off. General conclusions and limits of the study: The quantity of clinical and demographic metadata differed by source and by participant and was supplied without curation.

The immunoSEQ Assay, a bias-controlled multiplex PCR, was used to amplify TCRbeta CDR3 regions from genomic DNA. Per the original workflow: The number of nucleated cells in each sample was estimated from the amplification of reference gene primers within the assay. To quantify the absolute abundance of each unique TCRbeta CDR3 rearrangement, sequence reads were collapsed and filtered. For each sample, productive Simpson clonality was calculated as the square root of Simpson's diversity index across productive rearrangements. In TCRdb, the immuneACCESS table is reduced to in-frame sequences with V and J assigned. These tables do not hold every clone; where another copy was compared, an unresolved V gene accounts for under half, and the others remain unexplained. V and J calls plus clone size are reproduced from that table; the DNA served to infer D and trimming. In this sample the table shows hundreds of thousands of clones, roughly 80% of which occur a single time. Less than 20% of the sample comes from the top ten.

This clonotype was obtained from a woman older than 75 with active or convalescent COVID-19. This receptor chain uses TRBV27 and TRBJ1-5; the D gene cannot be named for sure. Sequenced: peripheral blood. In nucleotide form, the sequence is TGTGCCAGCAGTTCCAACCCCCCCAGGCTTAGCAATCAGCCCCAGCATTTT. It specifies CASSSNPPRLSNQPQHF.